The 28 T cell receptor beta chains presented below share a single source sample, sequenced in a study of blood T cell repertoires in COVID-19. Only in-frame clones appear in the TCRdb table, and some are missing; sequencing was by immunoSEQ multiplex PCR. The table lists fewer than 250,000 clones, roughly 87% of them singletons. Material for sequencing was PBMCs or T cells enriched from blood (not recorded which). The source of these receptors is a man under 40 in a cohort exposed to, infected with or recovered from COVID-19 (not recorded which).

The chain's CDR3 is CATSEPGTGLQETQYF. CDR3 in DNA: TGTGCCACCAGTGAGCCCGGGACAGGGCTCCAAGAGACCCAGTACTTC. The J gene is TRBJ2-5, the V gene TRBV24-1; 9 positions agree with TRBD1. The CDR3 spans 16 residues. From germline, CDR1 is KGHDR and CDR2 SFDVKD. Unmatched junction bases numbered 6, after V lost 4 bases and J lost 1 base.

V and J are TRBV5-4 and TRBJ2-1; 11 bases agree with TRBD2. Trimming cost V 4 bases and J 3 bases; bases outside gene matches: 3. Germline V lookup: CDR1 SGHNT, CDR2 YYREEE (reference sequence). The CDR3 runs to 15 residues. The CDR3 bases are TGTGCCAGCAGCGGGGGACTAGCGGTCTACAATGAGCAGTTCTTC. Amino acid sequence: CASSGGLAVYNEQFF. The complete variable domain, with remaining parts taken from reference TRBV5-4 and TRBJ2-1, reads ETGVTQSPTHLIKTRGQQVTLRCSSQSGHNTVSWYQQALGQGPQFIFQYYREEENGRGNFPPRFSGLQFPNYSSELNVNALELDDSALYLCASSGGLAVYNEQFFGPGTRLTVL.

This clone was seen just once. V usage is TRBV7-8 and J usage is TRBJ1-2, with TRBD1 identical over 11 bases. Germline CDR1 and CDR2: SGHVS and FQNEAQ. The J segment lost 3 bases and the V segment lost 6 bases, leaving 12 bases of the junction unmatched. The CDR3 runs 17 residues. The CDR3 DNA reads TGTGCCAGCAGTCAACAACCTCCGGGACAGGGGGACTATGGCTACACCTTC. Its translation: CASSQQPPGQGDYGYTF.

The rearrangement links TRBV21-1 to TRBJ1-2; the table calls TRBD1, which could not be checked here. TRBV21-1 is given as a pseudogene. The CDR3 is made up of 15 amino acids. The CDR3 DNA reads TGTGCCAGCAGCTCCAGGACAGGGGGGGCCTATGGCTACACCTTC. It is translated as CASSSRTGGAYGYTF.

This chain uses TRBV28 with TRBJ1-2, with D hard to call. This CDR3 region has 12 residues. V was pared by 8 bases and J by 4 bases, with 11 bases between. Germline V gene sequence: CDR1 MDHEN, CDR2 SYDVKM. The CDR3 DNA sequence: TGTGCCAGCGGGCGGGTTCCCTATGGCTACACCTTC. Protein product: CASGRVPYGYTF.

The V gene is TRBV12-2, the J gene TRBJ2-7; the D call in the table, TRBD1, was not verified against the DNA. TRBV12-2 is designated a pseudogene. There are 15 residues in the CDR3. The CDR3 bases are TGTGCAAGTCGCTTACCGGGACAGTTGTCCTACGAGCAGTACTTC. This encodes CASRLPGQLSYEQYF.

The CDR3 reads CASSSSGTMTQEQFF. The CDR3 DNA is TGCGCCAGCAGCTCCTCCGGGACTATGACTCAGGAGCAGTTCTTC. The V and J genes are TRBV5-1 and TRBJ2-1, with TRBD2 matching 7 bases. CDR1 and CDR2 (germline): SGHRS, YFSETQ. V lost 3 bases and J lost 10; bases outside the gene matches: 13. This CDR3 comprises 15 residues. The full variable domain, completed using reference TRBV5-1 and TRBJ2-1, is KAGVTQTPRYLIKTRGQQVTLSCSPISGHRSVSWYQQTPGQGLQFLFEYFSETQRNKGNFPGRFSGRQFSNSRSEMNVSTLELGDSALYLCASSSSGTMTQEQFFGPGTRLTVL.

The chain has TRBV9 and TRBJ1-4; D gene ambiguous. The germline V gene encodes CDR1 SGDLS and CDR2 YYNGEE. This CDR3 is built from 14 residues. V gave up 0 bases and J gave up 2 bases, with 5 bases separating them. The CDR3 DNA is TGTGCCAGCAGCGTAGGCGGGACTAATGAAAAACTGTTTTTT. This sequence encodes CASSVGGTNEKLFF. The variable domain in full, with the rest retrieved from reference TRBV9 and TRBJ1-4, is DSGVTQTPKHLITATGQRVTLRCSPRSGDLSVYWYQQSLDQGLQFLIQYYNGEERAKGNILERFSAQQFPDLHSELNLSSLELGDSALYFCASSVGGTNEKLFFGSGTQLSVL.

The chain carries TRBV29-1 and TRBJ1-1, with D perhaps TRBD1 (5 bases). The germline CDR1 and CDR2 sequences are SQVTM and ANQGSEA. V was shortened by 6 bases and J by 1 base, with 18 bases between the two germline ends. There are 15 residues in the CDR3. CDR3 amino acids: CSVAGRGRKNTEAFF. The CDR3 nucleotides are TGCAGCGTGGCAGGGAGGGGACGGAAGAACACTGAAGCTTTCTTT.

This CDR3 is CASSYSGQATYEQYF. Here the CDR3 DNA reads TGTGCCAGCAGTTACTCAGGACAGGCGACATACGAGCAGTACTTC. The chain employs TRBV6-2 or TRBV6-3 and TRBJ2-7, with TRBD1 identical over 7 bases. V lost 0 bases to trimming and J lost 4 bases; unmatched junction nucleotides: 6. This CDR3 spans 15 amino acids. Germline-derived CDR1 and CDR2 are MNHEY and SVGEGT.

This chain links TRBV5-1 with TRBJ1-6; a weak D match, TRBD1 (5 bases). The ends were cut back, 0 bases at V and 9 bases at J, with 16 bases in the middle. Germline values: CDR1 SGHRS, CDR2 YFSETQ. This CDR3 is 16 amino acids long. CDR3 sequence: CASSLGAGGEGSPLHF. CDR3 sequence (DNA): TGCGCCAGCAGCTTGGGGGCTGGAGGGGAAGGTTCACCCCTCCACTTT.

The rearrangement links TRBV28 to TRBJ2-5, with a possible D match to TRBD2 (5 bases). Germline V gives CDR1 MDHEN, CDR2 SYDVKM. The CDR3 has 12 amino acids. V lost 8 bases and J lost 3, with 10 bases in between. CDR3 sequence: CASLRGKETQYF. The CDR3 DNA reads TGTGCCAGCTTGAGAGGGAAAGAGACCCAGTACTTC. Based on the CDR3 plus reference TRBV28 and TRBJ2-5, the full variable domain is DVKVTQSSRYLVKRTGEKVFLECVQDMDHENMFWYRQDPGLGLRLIYFSYDVKMKEKGDIPEGYSVSREKKERFSLILESASTNQTSMYLCASLRGKETQYFGPGTRLLVL.

The chain combines TRBV7-8 with TRBJ2-3; 9 bases line up with TRBD1. CDR3 length equals 16 residues. Germline CDR1 is SGHVS and CDR2 is FQNEAQ. V lost 4 bases to trimming and J lost 3 bases; unmatched junction nucleotides: 8. Here the CDR3 reads CASSYWPGQGTDTQYF. The CDR3 DNA sequence: TGTGCCAGCAGCTATTGGCCGGGACAGGGAACAGATACGCAGTATTTT.

This clone was seen many times. This chain joins TRBV19 and TRBJ2-1, with D possibly TRBD2 on 6 matching bases. CDR1 and CDR2 (germline): LNHDA, SQIVND (reference sequence). V lost 3 bases to trimming and J lost 4 bases, with 13 bases between them. The CDR3 runs to 15 residues. The chain's CDR3 is CASSMIAGTYNEQFF. CDR3 coding DNA: TGTGCCAGTAGTATGATCGCGGGGACTTACAATGAGCAGTTCTTC.

The chain is built from TRBV2 and TRBJ1-1; weak D call: TRBD1 (6 bases). Germline V gene sequence: CDR1 SNHLY, CDR2 FYNNEI. CDR3 size: 14 residues. V lost 2 bases to trimming and J lost 5 bases, with 12 bases between them. The CDR3 DNA reads TGTGCCAGCAGTGAACGCGGGGGGCGAACTGAAGCTTTCTTT. Encoded protein: CASSERGGRTEAFF.

The chain links TRBV5-1 to TRBJ2-7; tentative D call: TRBD2 (7 bases). Germline CDR1 SGHRS, CDR2 YFSETQ. Trimming left V 3 bases short and J 6 bases short, with 25 bases between. CDR3 length: 17 amino acids. This CDR3 is CASSSGGGTGIGCEQYF. The CDR3 nucleotides are TGCGCCAGCAGCTCTGGGGGGGGAACAGGGATCGGGTGCGAGCAGTACTTC.

This sequence joins TRBV12-3 or TRBV12-4 and TRBJ1-2; D not certain. This CDR3 contains 13 residues. Deletions cut 1 base from V and 9 bases from J, with 12 bases between. The CDR3 region has the DNA TGTGCCAGCAGTTTAGGTTCCCTTATAAGCTACACCTTC. Its translation is CASSLGSLISYTF.

The rearrangement uses TRBV10-3 and TRBJ1-5, with 10 bases lining up with TRBD1. V gave up 4 bases and J gave up 7 bases; unmatched junction bases: 7. The CDR3 extends over 15 amino acids. Germline V gene lookup returns CDR1 ENHRY and CDR2 SYGVKD. The CDR3: CAISADRGPGQPQHF. For the CDR3, the DNA is TGTGCCATCAGTGCCGACAGGGGGCCGGGGCAGCCCCAGCATTTT.

The chain uses TRBV29-1 and TRBJ2-1; 7 nucleotides align to TRBD1. The CDR3 is 17 residues long. With 3 bases clipped from V and 7 bases from J, the junction kept 18 bases outside the gene matches. The germline V gene encodes CDR1 SQVTM and CDR2 ANQGSEA. The CDR3 DNA is TGCAGCGTTGAGTCTCGAGGGGGCCTAGGCACACGTAATGAGCAGTTCTTC. It encodes CSVESRGGLGTRNEQFF.

V usage is TRBV28 and J usage is TRBJ2-3; TRBD2 might be the D (6 bases). The germline CDR1 and CDR2 sequences are MDHEN and SYDVKM. This CDR3 is built from 16 residues. V was shortened by 3 bases and J by 1 base, with 14 bases between the two germline ends. The CDR3: CASSFTNSGGTDTQYF. CDR3 nucleotides: TGTGCCAGCAGTTTTACCAATAGCGGTGGCACAGATACGCAGTATTTT.

This sequence joins TRBV7-8 and TRBJ2-3, with 8 bases matching TRBD1. Looked up from germline, CDR1 is SGHVS and CDR2 is FQNEAQ. The trim removed 2 bases at V and 3 bases at J, leaving 10 bases unmatched. The CDR3 contains 17 residues. The CDR3 nucleotides read TGTGCCAGCAGCTTAATACGGACAGGGATCGTTACAGATACGCAGTATTTT. Its translation is CASSLIRTGIVTDTQYF.

This clone was seen repeatedly, ten times or more. In nucleotides, the CDR3 is TGTGCCAGCAGCTTAGCGCAGCCGGGACTAGCATGTCGGGAGCTGTTTTTT. It translates to CASSLAQPGLACRELFF. This rearrangement joins TRBV7-2 to TRBJ2-2; TRBD2 aligns across 9 bases. Per the germline V gene, CDR1 is SGHTA and CDR2 is FQGNSA. This CDR3 comprises 17 residues. Trimming removed 0 bases from V and 9 bases from J; junction bases left unmatched: 11.

The J gene is TRBJ2-7, the V gene TRBV5-1; maybe TRBD2 (6 bases). Per germline, CDR1 SGHRS and CDR2 YFSETQ. Deletions cut 0 bases from V and 1 base from J, with 8 bases between. The CDR3 covers 14 residues. CDR3 nucleotides: TGCGCCAGCAGCTTGGGGGACTCTTCCTACGAGCAGTACTTC. Amino acids: CASSLGDSSYEQYF.

The chain joins TRBV9 to TRBJ1-5, with D perhaps matching TRBD1 (5 bases). There are 14 residues in the CDR3. V dropped 4 bases and J dropped 3 bases, with 11 bases sitting between them. The V gene's germline CDR1 is SGDLS and CDR2 YYNGEE. The chain's CDR3 is CASSTQGSNQPQHF. The CDR3 DNA is TGTGCCAGCAGCACGCAGGGATCCAATCAGCCCCAGCATTTT.

This clone was recorded many times. The V gene is TRBV7-9, the J gene TRBJ2-7, with TRBD1 as a possible D gene (6 bases). The CDR3 extends over 15 amino acids. The V end was cut by 5 bases, the J end by 5 bases, with 19 bases between. Germline V gene data show CDR1 as SEHNR and CDR2 as FQNEAQ (reference sequence). The chain's CDR3 is CASSTSAGPGDEQYF. The CDR3 DNA is TGTGCCAGCAGCACAAGTGCGGGCCCAGGGGACGAGCAGTACTTC.

This chain uses TRBV2 with TRBJ1-3; D is perhaps TRBD1 (5 bases). CDR1 SNHLY and CDR2 FYNNEI come from the germline V gene. The ends were cut back, 0 bases at V and 11 bases at J, with 8 bases in the middle. The CDR3 extends over 12 amino acids. CDR3 amino acids: CASSEAGRAIYF. CDR3 DNA sequence: TGTGCCAGCAGTGAAGCGGGGCGCGCCATATATTTT.

The chain combines TRBV28 with TRBJ2-7, with TRBD1 identical over 8 bases. V lost 1 base and J lost 1; bases outside the gene matches: 6. CDR1 is MDHEN, CDR2 SYDVKM, per germline. The CDR3 is 16 residues long. This chain's CDR3 is CASSLFGGTGSYEQYF. The CDR3 nucleotides are TGTGCCAGCAGTTTATTTGGGGGGACAGGTTCCTACGAGCAGTACTTC.

This chain joins TRBV6-5 and TRBJ1-1; D unresolved. The CDR3 contains 15 residues. Trimming pared 0 bases from V and 3 bases from J, leaving 11 bases between. The germline V gene has CDR1 MNHEY and CDR2 SVGAGI. CDR3 sequence (DNA): TGTGCCAGCAGTTACTCCCTGTCCGGGGACACTGAAGCTTTCTTT. The encoded protein is CASSYSLSGDTEAFF.